The 24 T cell receptor beta chains below all came from one sample that was sequenced in a study of blood T cell repertoires in COVID-19. Here immunoSEQ multiplex PCR was the method, and the copy in TCRdb shows in-frame clones only, minus some. The data show about 240,000 clones, around 86% seen once. Sequencing input: PBMCs or T cells enriched from blood (not recorded which). The receptors originated from a woman aged 40 to 50 with acute COVID-19.

The rearrangement uses TRBV7-2 and TRBJ2-7; D remains unclear. CDR3 length equals 13 residues. Looked up from germline, CDR1 is SGHTA and CDR2 is FQGNSA. V was cut by 0 bases and J by 4 bases, with 7 bases left in between. The CDR3 loop reads CASSLALGYEQYF. DNA for the CDR3: TGTGCCAGCAGCTTAGCGCTAGGTTACGAGCAGTACTTC.

The V call is TRBV2, the J call TRBJ1-5, with TRBD1 matching 7 bases. The CDR3 has 12 residues. Germline loops: CDR1 SNHLY, CDR2 FYNNEI. V lost 8 bases, J lost 5 bases, and 3 bases stayed unmatched. This CDR3 reads CASGTEDQPQHF. The CDR3, as DNA: TGTGCCAGCGGGACAGAAGATCAGCCCCAGCATTTT.

The rearrangement joins TRBV5-1 to TRBJ2-2; TRBD2 aligns across 10 bases. In germline, CDR1 is SGHRS, CDR2 YFSETQ. V lost 3 bases, J lost 0 bases, and 5 bases stayed unmatched. This CDR3 is 17 amino acids long. The DNA of the CDR3 is TGCGCCAGCAGCTGGGGACTAGCGAGAGCGAACACCGGGGAGCTGTTTTTT. It translates to CASSWGLARANTGELFF.

This rearrangement joins TRBV9 to TRBJ2-1; 16 bases match TRBD2. This CDR3 spans 18 amino acids. Germline loops: CDR1 SGDLS, CDR2 YYNGEE. Germline trimming cut 0 bases from V and 1 base from J; bases unmatched to any gene: 1. The CDR3: CASSVAGLAGGSYNEQFF. CDR3 bases: TGTGCCAGCAGCGTAGCGGGACTAGCGGGAGGGTCCTACAATGAGCAGTTCTTC.

This chain links TRBV5-1 with TRBJ2-7; 7 bases are shared with TRBD1. CDR3 size: 14 residues. The J segment lost 5 bases and the V segment lost 0 bases, leaving 5 bases of the junction unmatched. CDR1 is SGHRS and CDR2 is YFSETQ in the germline V gene. CDR3 residues: CASSLGRGLDEQYF. The CDR3 DNA is TGCGCCAGCAGCTTGGGTAGGGGGCTGGACGAGCAGTACTTC.

The chain has TRBV18 and TRBJ2-7, with 14 bases matching TRBD2. Germline loops: CDR1 KGHSH, CDR2 LQKENI. The length of the CDR3 is 16 residues. Trimming took 4 bases from V and 4 from J; bases not matched to a gene: 6. The CDR3 is CASSLRGTSGSYEQYF. CDR3 sequence (DNA): TGTGCCAGCTCACTGCGCGGGACTAGCGGGAGTTACGAGCAGTACTTC.

The chain is built from TRBV11-2 and TRBJ2-1; 8 positions match TRBD2. The CDR3 contains 14 residues. Trimming at V came to 0 bases and at J to 5 bases, leaving 0 bases not matched to a gene. Germline V gene data show CDR1 as SGHAT and CDR2 as FQNNGV. This CDR3 is CASSLELADNEQFF. The CDR3 coding sequence is TGTGCCAGCAGCTTAGAACTAGCGGACAATGAGCAGTTCTTC.

The chain couples TRBV11-3 to TRBJ2-1, with a possible D match to TRBD1 (6 bases). The V end was cut by 3 bases, the J end by 3 bases, with 15 bases between. The germline gives CDR1 SGHNT, CDR2 YENEEA. The CDR3 runs 16 residues. CDR3 DNA: TGTGCCAGCAGCTTCCTCTCGGACAGCCTCTACAATGAGCAGTTCTTC. Residues: CASSFLSDSLYNEQFF. The variable domain in full, with the rest retrieved from reference TRBV11-3 and TRBJ2-1, is EAGVVQSPRYKIIEKKQPVAFWCNPISGHNTLYWYLQNLGQGPELLIRYENEEAVDDSQLPKDRFSAERLKGVDSTLKIQPAELGDSAVYLCASSFLSDSLYNEQFFGPGTRLTVL.

The rearrangement uses TRBV6-5 and TRBJ2-1; the D gene is possibly TRBD2 (5 bases). The CDR3 totals 15 residues. V lost 5 bases and J 5 bases, leaving 16 bases between the germline ends. Germline-derived CDR1 and CDR2 are MNHEY and SVGAGI. The CDR3: CASSPRDGEDNEQFF. As DNA, the CDR3 is TGTGCCAGCAGTCCCCGCGACGGGGAAGACAATGAGCAGTTCTTC.

The V and J genes are TRBV18 and TRBJ2-6; D gene uncertain. CDR3 length equals 13 residues. V was trimmed by 6 bases and J by 2 bases, leaving 5 bases between them. CDR1 is KGHSH, CDR2 LQKENI, per germline. Here the CDR3 DNA reads TGTGCCAGCTCCCCCGCTGGGGCCAACGTCCTGACTTTC. Translating it yields CASSPAGANVLTF.

The J gene is TRBJ2-5, the V gene TRBV5-1; TRBD2 matches at 14 bases. Germline values: CDR1 SGHRS, CDR2 YFSETQ. With V trimmed by 3 bases and J by 5 bases, 3 bases remained unmatched. The length of the CDR3 is 15 residues. The DNA of the CDR3 is TGCGCCAGCAGCTGGGGACTAGCGGGAGTTGAGACCCAGTACTTC. Its translation is CASSWGLAGVETQYF.

The chain links TRBV7-6 to TRBJ1-1, with 7 positions matching TRBD1. The CDR3 is made up of 16 amino acids. The germline V gene has CDR1 SGHVS and CDR2 FNYEAQ. The V segment lost 3 bases and the J segment 1 base; nucleotides outside the gene matches: 8. CDR3: CASSLVGGIGNTEAFF. The CDR3 DNA reads as TGTGCCAGCAGCTTGGTAGGGGGCATTGGGAACACTGAAGCTTTCTTT.

V usage is TRBV2 and J usage is TRBJ1-2; 8 bases fit TRBD1. CDR3 length: 15 amino acids. V lost 6 bases, J lost 1 base, and 7 bases stayed unmatched. CDR1 and CDR2 (germline): SNHLY, FYNNEI. The CDR3 sequence: CASRPGTGLNYGYTF. DNA of the CDR3: TGTGCCAGCAGACCCGGGACAGGCCTTAACTATGGCTACACCTTC. Together with reference TRBV2 and TRBJ1-2, the CDR3 gives the full variable domain: EPEVTQTPSHQVTQMGQEVILRCVPISNHLYFYWYRQILGQKVEFLVSFYNNEISEKSEIFDDQFSVERPDGSNFTLKIRSTKLEDSAMYFCASRPGTGLNYGYTFGSGTRLTVV.

The sample holds one count of this clone. V is TRBV19 and J is TRBJ2-1; TRBD1 might be the D (5 bases). The CDR3 has 14 residues. CDR1 LNHDA and CDR2 SQIVND come from the germline V gene (reference sequence). Deletions cut 4 bases from V and 3 bases from J, with 10 bases between. The CDR3 DNA reads as TGTGCCAGTAGTAAACAGGCAGGCTACAATGAGCAGTTCTTC. As protein: CASSKQAGYNEQFF.

The V gene is TRBV2, the J gene TRBJ2-3; no definite D call. Germline V gives CDR1 SNHLY, CDR2 FYNNEI. The CDR3 length is 15 residues. V lost 9 bases to trimming and J lost 0 bases, with 16 bases between them. The CDR3 sequence is CASPGQSASTDTQYF. CDR3 nucleotides: TGTGCCAGTCCTGGGCAATCCGCGAGCACAGATACGCAGTATTTT.

This clone occurred once. The chain carries TRBV12-3 or TRBV12-4 and TRBJ1-1; D gene ambiguous. V was pared by 4 bases and J by 5 bases, with 11 bases between. The length of the CDR3 is 13 residues. CDR3 in DNA: TGTGCCAGCAGTTCGGTAACCGGGACTGAAGCTTTCTTT. It yields the protein CASSSVTGTEAFF.

On this clone itself: This sample includes further DNA sequences coding for the same CDR3. The chain recombines TRBV10-1 with TRBJ2-3; 10 nucleotides agree with TRBD2. Germline CDR1 and CDR2: WNHNN and SYGVQD (reference sequence). CDR3 length equals 14 residues. V lost 8 bases, J lost 3 bases, and 5 bases stayed unmatched. CDR3 sequence: CASSLAGETDTQYF. The CDR3 nucleotides read TGCGCCAGCTCCCTAGCGGGAGAGACAGATACGCAGTATTTT.

There are a few counts of this clone. The J gene is TRBJ2-7, the V gene TRBV13, with 10 bases matching TRBD1. The germline V gene encodes CDR1 PRHDT and CDR2 FYEKMQ (reference sequence). The CDR3 is 16 residues long. J lost 5 bases, V lost 5 bases, and 12 bases had no gene match. The DNA of the CDR3 is TGTGCCAGCAGCGCAAACCGAGACAGGGGGCGCCACGAGCAGTACTTC. Its protein product is CASSANRDRGRHEQYF.

V is TRBV5-8 and J is TRBJ2-1, with TRBD2 matching over 13 bases. The ends lost 3 bases at V and 9 bases at J; junction bases unmatched: 12. This CDR3 spans 17 amino acids. Germline CDR1 reads SGHTS; CDR2 reads YDEGEE. This chain's CDR3 is CASSSRGGTSGIREQFF. DNA of the CDR3: TGTGCCAGCAGCTCCCGGGGGGGGACTAGCGGGATTCGTGAGCAGTTCTTC.

The V and J genes are TRBV9 and TRBJ2-3; D ambiguous. CDR3 length equals 14 residues. CDR1 and CDR2 from the germline V gene are SGDLS and YYNGEE. V was pared by 3 bases and J by 2 bases, with 10 bases between. This chain's CDR3 is CASSGSDSTDTQYF. The CDR3 bases are TGTGCCAGCAGCGGATCCGACTCCACAGATACGCAGTATTTT.

The rearrangement joins TRBV19 to TRBJ2-3; unclear D gene. Germline V gene lookup returns CDR1 LNHDA and CDR2 SQIVND (reference sequence). Deletions cut 1 base from V and 4 bases from J, with 6 bases between. The CDR3 covers 13 residues. CDR3 in amino acids: CASSIARADTQYF. CDR3 sequence (DNA): TGTGCCAGTAGTATAGCCCGAGCAGATACGCAGTATTTT.

The chain carries TRBV9 and TRBJ1-3; D gene ambiguous. The CDR3 runs to 17 residues. Germline V CDR1 and CDR2: SGDLS, YYNGEE. V lost 0 bases and J 0 bases, leaving 13 bases between the germline ends. CDR3 protein: CASSVDEGWTSGNTIYF. The CDR3, as DNA: TGTGCCAGCAGCGTAGACGAGGGATGGACCTCTGGAAACACCATATATTTT. Full variable domain (remainder filled in from reference TRBV9 and TRBJ1-3): DSGVTQTPKHLITATGQRVTLRCSPRSGDLSVYWYQQSLDQGLQFLIQYYNGEERAKGNILERFSAQQFPDLHSELNLSSLELGDSALYFCASSVDEGWTSGNTIYFGEGSWLTVV.

The rearrangement links TRBV18 to TRBJ2-3; possible D gene TRBD2, 5 bases. Germline values: CDR1 KGHSH, CDR2 LQKENI. V was cut by 3 bases and J by 1 base, with 14 bases left in between. The CDR3 runs to 16 residues. This CDR3 is CASSPLGKRGTDTQYF. The DNA of the CDR3 is TGTGCCAGCTCACCCTTAGGGAAGAGGGGCACAGATACGCAGTATTTT.

This clone was picked up one time. This chain connects TRBV6-1 to TRBJ1-6; a possible D gene is TRBD1 (5 bases). The CDR3 covers 15 residues. CDR1 MNHNS and CDR2 SASEGT come from the germline V gene. The V gene lost 3 bases and the J gene lost 9 bases, with 15 bases spanning the gap. The CDR3 loop reads CASSDSAGYGSPLHF. In DNA, the CDR3 is TGTGCCAGCAGTGATTCGGCAGGGTACGGTTCACCCCTCCACTTT.